The T cell receptor (beta chain) described here comes from a study of cytomegalovirus exposure and HLA in healthy donors. Study at large: For the approximately 360 genotyped donors, over 80% fell within the Caucasian-associated ancestry cluster. Regarding the study as a whole: The study dropped some indistinguishable V segments, TRBV6-2 and TRBV6-3 among them. There were under 200 TCR beta chains listed as cytomegalovirus-associated.

This CDR3 is 15 amino acids long. Per germline, CDR1 SEHNR and CDR2 FQNEAQ (reference sequence). V lost 5 bases to trimming and J lost 3 bases, with 13 bases between them. The PCR made use of 60 Vbeta and 13 Jbeta primers. The assay was immunoSEQ multiplex PCR, and TCRdb's table has in-frame clones only and misses some. The table records almost 200,000 clones, roughly three quarters of them present only once. For this clone: As yet, its antigen is unknown.

The J gene is TRBJ1-4, the V gene TRBV7-9; a weak D match, TRBD1 (5 bases). This TCR was sampled from a male donor in good health and CMV-seropositive. What was sequenced was PBMCs. In DNA form, the CDR3 reads TGTGCCAGCAGCCAGACATCGGGGGCTAATGAAAAACTGTTTTTT. This translates into CASSQTSGANEKLFF.